Listed below are T cell receptor beta chains from one sample, sequenced in a study of technical replicates of blood from a few donors. Method: immunoSEQ multiplex PCR; TCRdb's copy keeps in-frame clones and lacks some. The data hold tens of thousands of clones, with just under 95% observed a single time. Sequenced input: T cells isolated from PBMCs. The receptors come from a human donor in good health. The CDR3 runs from the conserved cysteine through the conserved F or W. A D gene is named only where the DNA matches it firmly. Clone size is shown for a subset of rows, as once, few, many or a class of expanded clone.

.,TRBJ2-5,15,TRBV27,.,TGTGCCAGCAGTGACGGACAGTGGGGAACGGAGACCCAGTACTTC,CASSDGQWGTETQYF
.,TRBJ2-3,15,TRBV6-5,TRBD2,TGTGCCAGCAGGATAGCGGGAGGCTCGACAGATACGCAGTATTTT,CASRIAGGSTDTQYF
.,TRBJ2-3,17,TRBV15,.,TGTGCCACCAGCAGAGATGTTGGGAGAAGGATCACAGATACGCAGTATTTT,CATSRDVGRRITDTQYF
.,TRBJ2-7,15,TRBV18,.,TGTGCCAGCTCACCATCAGGGGGGAGGACCTACGAGCAGTACTTC,CASSPSGGRTYEQYF
.,TRBJ2-5,19,TRBV27,TRBD2,TGTGCCAGCAGTCCGTTCCCCGGGACTAGCGGGAGGAATGTAGAGACCCAGTACTTC,CASSPFPGTSGRNVETQYF
.,TRBJ1-1,13,TRBV27,TRBD1,TGTGCCAGCAGTCCCGGGACAGGGTTTGAAGCTTTCTTT,CASSPGTGFEAFF
.,TRBJ2-7,14,TRBV9,.,TGTGCCAGCAGCGTAGCAGGGTTCGGCAACGAGCAGTACTTC,CASSVAGFGNEQYF
.,TRBJ2-7,13,TRBV6-9,.,TGTGCCAGCGTCCGTGTGGTTATCGGTGAGCAGTACTTC,CASVRVVIGEQYF
.,TRBJ1-5,16,TRBV6-1,.,TGTGCCAGCAGTGATTGGGGCAGTCAAAATAATCCGCCCCAGCATTTT,CASSDWGSQNNPPQHF
.,TRBJ1-5,16,TRBV10-2,.,TGCGCCAGCAGTGAGTCGACTCGAGGACACAATCAGCCCCAGCATTTT,CASSESTRGHNQPQHF
.,TRBJ2-1,13,TRBV4-3,.,TGCGCCAGCAGCCAAGAAGCATACAATGAGCAGTTCTTC,CASSQEAYNEQFF
.,TRBJ2-7,14,TRBV5-1,TRBD2,TGCGCCAGCAGCTTGACTAGCGGGAGCTACGAGCAGTACTTC,CASSLTSGSYEQYF
.,TRBJ2-7,13,TRBV27,.,TGTGCCAGCAGTTTAACAGTCTCCTACGAGCAGTACTTC,CASSLTVSYEQYF
once,TRBJ2-7,15,TRBV7-8,.,TGTGCCAGCAGCTTAGCGGAGGCTCAGACCTACGAGCAGTACTTC,CASSLAEAQTYEQYF
.,TRBJ2-3,12,TRBV6-1,.,TGTGCCAGCAGTGCCAGGACAGATACGCAGTATTTT,CASSARTDTQYF
.,TRBJ1-1,15,TRBV9,TRBD1,TGTGCCAGCAGCGTAGCTGTAGGGGGCAGGACTGAAGCTTTCTTT,CASSVAVGGRTEAFF
.,TRBJ1-2,14,TRBV5-1,TRBD1,TGCGCCAGCAGCCTCTGGACAGGGGATGATGGCTACACCTTC,CASSLWTGDDGYTF
.,TRBJ1-2,14,TRBV9,TRBD1,TGTGCCAGCAGCGTAGGGGACAGGTCTTATGGCTACACCTTC,CASSVGDRSYGYTF
once,TRBJ1-5,14,TRBV6-5,TRBD1,TGTGCCAGCAGAAAAGACAGGGGACGGGAGCCCCAGCATTTT,CASRKDRGREPQHF
few,TRBJ1-1,13,TRBV25-1,.,TGTGCCAGCAGTGAGTCGAGGAACACTGAAGCTTTCTTT,CASSESRNTEAFF
.,TRBJ2-7,17,TRBV14,TRBD1,TGTGCCAGCAGCCAAACTACTCCGGGACAGGGTTCCTACGAGCAGTACTTC,CASSQTTPGQGSYEQYF
.,TRBJ2-1,16,TRBV4-1,TRBD2,TGCGCCAGCAGCCAGGCTCTAGCGGGGTCCTACAATGAGCAGTTCTTC,CASSQALAGSYNEQFF
.,TRBJ2-4,17,TRBV27,.,TGTGCCCCGGGGGACTCGCCGAATTTGGGGGCCAAAAACATTCAGTACTTC,CAPGDSPNLGAKNIQYF
.,TRBJ2-7,16,TRBV11-1,TRBD1,TGTGCCAGCAGCTTAGCTCAGCCGGGACAGGGAGTACAGCAGTACTTC,CASSLAQPGQGVQQYF
.,TRBJ2-7,14,TRBV7-9,TRBD1,TGTGCCAGCAGCCGACCGGGACAGTCCTACGAGCAGTACTTC,CASSRPGQSYEQYF
.,TRBJ2-2,16,TRBV4-3,.,TGCGCCAGCAGCCAAGATCTAGCATTCAACACCGGGGAGCTGTTTTTT,CASSQDLAFNTGELFF
.,TRBJ2-2,16,TRBV10-3,.,TGTGCCACCGCGCATGGGGACGGACTAACCACCGGGGAGCTGTTTTTT,CATAHGDGLTTGELFF
once,TRBJ1-2,15,TRBV7-2,.,TGTGCCAGCAGCTCAGGGATACAGGCGAACTATGGCTACACCTTC,CASSSGIQANYGYTF
.,TRBJ2-7,15,TRBV13,TRBD2,TGTGCCAGCAGCTTATGGACTAGCGGGAGTGGCGAGCAGTACTTC,CASSLWTSGSGEQYF
.,TRBJ1-5,12,TRBV2,.,TGTGCCAGCAGACAGGGCCAAGAGCCCCAGCATTTT,CASRQGQEPQHF
.,TRBJ2-7,15,TRBV7-9,TRBD1,TGTGCCAGCAGCTTAGGACAGGGGGCGATGTACGAGCAGTACTTC,CASSLGQGAMYEQYF
.,TRBJ2-7,14,TRBV11-2,TRBD1,TGTGCCAGCAGCCACCGGGACAGACACTACGAGCAGTACTTC,CASSHRDRHYEQYF
.,TRBJ2-3,16,TRBV9,TRBD2,TGTGCCAGCAGCGTAGAAACTAGCGGTTTCACAGATACGCAGTATTTT,CASSVETSGFTDTQYF
.,TRBJ2-7,16,TRBV4-1,TRBD1,TGCGCCAGCAGCCAAGCGGACGACAGGGGGTTATACGAGCAGTACTTC,CASSQADDRGLYEQYF
.,TRBJ1-3,14,TRBV5-4,.,TGTGCCAGCAGCTTACAGAGCTCTGGAAACACCATATATTTT,CASSLQSSGNTIYF
.,TRBJ1-4,15,TRBV2,TRBD1,TGTGCCAGCAGCCGGACAGGGGCGGGGAACGAAAAACTGTTTTTT,CASSRTGAGNEKLFF
.,TRBJ1-3,16,TRBV14,.,TGTGCCAGCAGCCCCTGGGGCTTGTACTCTGGAAACACCATATATTTT,CASSPWGLYSGNTIYF
few,TRBJ1-5,12,TRBV15,.,TGTGCCACCAGCACTCCTACAGGGCCCCAGCATTTT,CATSTPTGPQHF
.,TRBJ1-2,15,TRBV9,TRBD1,TGTGCCAGCAGCGCAGGACAGGAGAGGAACTATGGCTACACCTTC,CASSAGQERNYGYTF
.,TRBJ1-1,17,TRBV19,.,TGTGCCAGTAGTATACCGGGGCGGGGGCAGGGGAACACTGAAGCTTTCTTT,CASSIPGRGQGNTEAFF
.,TRBJ1-1,14,TRBV10-3,.,TGTGCCATCAGTGAGTCAAGCCAGAACACTGAAGCTTTCTTT,CAISESSQNTEAFF
.,TRBJ2-7,14,TRBV7-9,.,TGTGCCAGCAGCTTAGCGTCAGGGACCTACGAGCAGTACTTC,CASSLASGTYEQYF